The rows below give T cell receptor beta chains drawn from one sample of a study of blood T cells in healthy people across ages. TCRdb analysed the 5' RACE reads with MiXCR anew, one entry per CDR3 protein. The sample has 950,000 to 1,200,000 distinct CDR3 sequences, about two fifths seen once; the top ten hold under 15%. Material for sequencing was blood. The receptors come from a man between 18 and 29 years old in good health. The CDR3 runs from the conserved cysteine through the conserved F or W. Fields, in order: J gene, V gene, D gene, clone size, CDR3 length, CDR3 protein, CDR3 DNA. A D gene is named only where the DNA matches it firmly. The size entry is marked missing in some rows and otherwise reads once, few, many or a size class.

>TRBJ2-3|TRBV20-1|.|few|15
CSASPRAGLRDTQYF
TGCAGTGCTAGCCCTCGGGCGGGCCTCAGGGATACGCAGTATTTT
>TRBJ2-1|TRBV12-3/TRBV12-4|TRBD2|.|14
CASLGGRQYNEQFF
TGTGCCAGTTTGGGGGGGAGGCAATACAATGAGCAGTTCTTC
>TRBJ2-3|TRBV7-2|TRBD2|.|19
CASSSNMKRAGASTDTQYF
TGTGCCAGCAGCTCCAATATGAAGCGAGCGGGGGCAAGCACAGATACGCAGTATTTT
>TRBJ2-7|TRBV12-3/TRBV12-4|.|.|13
CASLGDNTYEQYF
TGTGCCAGCTTGGGGGACAACACCTACGAGCAGTACTTC
>TRBJ1-2|TRBV6-1|.|.|17
CASRQSGGELLGYGYTF
TGTGCCAGCCGTCAGTCCGGGGGCGAGTTGCTTGGGTATGGCTACACCTTC
>TRBJ2-7|TRBV2|TRBD2|.|15
CASKGAGGFSHEQYF
TGTGCCAGCAAAGGAGCGGGGGGATTCTCCCACGAGCAGTACTTC
>TRBJ1-2|TRBV20-1|.|few|16
CSAKKFWTASNYGYTF
TGCAGTGCTAAGAAATTCTGGACAGCTTCTAACTATGGCTACACCTTC
>TRBJ2-3|TRBV20-1|.|.|13
CSASARSTDTQYF
TGCAGTGCTAGTGCGAGAAGCACAGATACGCAGTATTTT
>TRBJ1-1|TRBV7-2|.|.|14
CASSPRRGRTEAFF
TGTGCCAGCAGCCCCAGACGGGGCAGGACTGAAGCTTTCTTT
>TRBJ1-2|TRBV29-1|.|few|11
CSVGDASGYTF
TGCAGCGTTGGTGACGCCTCGGGCTACACCTTC
>TRBJ2-1|TRBV4-2|.|many|16
CASSQEGKIRYNEQFF
TGTGCCAGCAGCCAAGAGGGAAAGATCCGGTACAATGAGCAGTTCTTC
>TRBJ1-2|TRBV7-8|TRBD1|.|15
CASSLVRDRLYGYTF
TGTGCCAGCAGCTTAGTTCGGGACAGACTCTATGGCTACACCTTC
>TRBJ2-3|TRBV6-2/TRBV6-3|.|.|16
CASSYWDIPRTDTQYF
TGTGCCAGCAGTTATTGGGACATCCCGCGCACAGATACGCAGTATTTT
>TRBJ1-1|TRBV6-2/TRBV6-3|.|.|14
CASSTQGTLTEAFF
TGTGCCAGCAGTACTCAGGGGACATTGACTGAAGCTTTCTTT
>TRBJ2-1|TRBV13|.|.|15
CASNERGAHHKGKFF
TGTGCCAGCAACGAGAGGGGCGCCCATCATAAGGGGAAGTTCTTC
>TRBJ1-1|TRBV7-3|.|few|16
CASSSIPDGMNTEAFF
TGTGCCAGCAGCTCCATCCCGGACGGCATGAACACTGAAGCTTTCTTT
>TRBJ2-3|TRBV12-3/TRBV12-4|TRBD1|.|15
CAPQLTGGSTDTQYF
TGTGCCCCTCAGCTCACAGGGGGTAGTACAGATACGCAGTATTTT
>TRBJ1-1|TRBV5-1|.|.|15
CASSLDPETNTEAFF
TGCGCCAGCAGCTTGGATCCAGAGACGAACACTGAAGCTTTCTTT
>TRBJ2-5|TRBV20-1|TRBD1|.|19
CSARGVPGTGVVLQETQYF
TGCAGTGCTAGAGGTGTACCCGGGACAGGGGTCGTTCTACAAGAGACCCAGTACTTC
>TRBJ1-1|TRBV7-9|.|.|16
CASSPYPDRRNTEAFF
TGTGCCAGCAGCCCGTATCCAGACAGACGAAACACTGAAGCTTTCTTT
>TRBJ2-3|TRBV4-1|.|.|14
CASGQDWGADTQYF
TGCGCCAGCGGCCAAGATTGGGGAGCAGATACGCAGTATTTT
>TRBJ1-1|TRBV3-1|TRBD1|.|15
CASSLGGGGGAEAFF
TGTGCCAGCAGCCTGGGAGGGGGCGGAGGCGCTGAAGCTTTCTTT
>TRBJ2-3|TRBV28|TRBD2|few|15
CASSSLAGGPDTQYF
TGTGCCAGCAGTTCTCTAGCGGGGGGGCCAGATACGCAGTATTTT
>TRBJ1-5|TRBV25-1|TRBD1|.|17
CASKGTGVRRDNQPQHF
TGTGCCAGCAAAGGGACAGGGGTTCGGAGGGACAATCAGCCCCAGCATTTT
>TRBJ1-2|TRBV25-1|.|.|14
CASTEGGGYYGYTF
TGTGCCAGCACCGAGGGGGGAGGATACTATGGCTACACCTTC
>TRBJ2-1|TRBV9|TRBD2|few|16
CASSFPGGETYNEQFF
TGTGCCAGCAGCTTCCCGGGGGGGGAGACCTACAATGAGCAGTTCTTC
>TRBJ2-7|TRBV20-1|.|.|14
CSASKAESYNEQYF
TGCAGTGCTTCGAAAGCGGAGTCCTACAATGAGCAGTACTTC
>TRBJ2-7|TRBV5-1|TRBD1|.|18
CASSLVSTSGTGNNEQYF
TGCGCCAGCAGCTTGGTCTCGACCTCCGGGACAGGGAACAATGAGCAGTACTTC
>TRBJ2-1|TRBV7-9|.|.|15
CASSPLKVSGNERFF
TGTGCCAGCAGCCCCCTAAAGGTTAGCGGTAATGAGCGGTTCTTC
>TRBJ1-6|TRBV28|.|.|14
CASSEGGYNSPLHF
TGTGCCAGCAGCGAGGGCGGCTATAATTCACCCCTCCACTTT
>TRBJ2-7|TRBV5-1|.|.|16
CASSLNPAGPMGEQYF
TGCGCCAGCAGCTTGAACCCGGCCGGGCCTATGGGCGAGCAGTACTTC
>TRBJ2-7|TRBV29-1|.|few|12
CSTGGPYNEQYF
TGCAGCACCGGGGGTCCCTACAATGAGCAGTACTTC
>TRBJ2-4|TRBV9|.|.|14
CASLNQGAKNIQYF
TGTGCCAGCCTTAACCAGGGGGCCAAAAACATTCAGTACTTC
>TRBJ2-2|TRBV27|TRBD1|.|15
CASSLGQRVTGELFF
TGTGCCAGCAGTTTGGGACAGAGGGTCACCGGGGAGCTGTTTTTT
>TRBJ1-6|TRBV20-1|TRBD1|few|13
CSATGQLNSPLHF
TGCAGTGCCACGGGACAGCTTAATTCACCCCTCCACTTT
>TRBJ2-1|TRBV12-3/TRBV12-4|.|.|11
CASRSDNEQFF
TGTGCCAGCAGATCCGACAATGAGCAGTTCTTC
>TRBJ1-2|TRBV10-3|.|few|15
CAISEGLGVGYGYTF
TGTGCCATCAGTGAAGGGTTGGGCGTCGGCTATGGCTACACCTTC
>TRBJ2-2|TRBV20-1|TRBD2|few|18
CSAISPITSGPYTGELFF
TGCAGTGCCATATCCCCTATAACTAGCGGGCCCTACACCGGGGAGCTGTTTTTT
>TRBJ1-2|TRBV21-1|.|.|13
CASSKARVDGYTF
TGTGCCAGCAGCAAAGCTAGAGTGGATGGCTACACCTTC
>TRBJ2-5|TRBV5-1|TRBD1|few|16
CASSLGTALIQETQYF
TGCGCCAGCAGCCTTGGGACAGCGTTAATCCAAGAGACCCAGTACTTC
>TRBJ2-3|TRBV12-3/TRBV12-4|TRBD1|few|16
CASSIGQGLLTDTQYF
TGTGCCAGCAGCATAGGACAGGGACTCCTCACAGATACGCAGTATTTT
>TRBJ2-7|TRBV3-1|.|few|15
CASSQDYARGNEQYF
TGTGCCAGCAGCCAAGATTACGCCAGGGGAAACGAGCAGTACTTC
>TRBJ2-3|TRBV24-1|.|.|14
CATSASTSTDTQYF
TGTGCCACCAGTGCCTCCACTAGCACAGATACGCAGTATTTT
>TRBJ1-1|TRBV12-3/TRBV12-4|TRBD1|.|15
CASSSYRGAGTEAFF
TGTGCCAGCAGTTCCTACAGGGGGGCCGGGACTGAAGCTTTCTTT